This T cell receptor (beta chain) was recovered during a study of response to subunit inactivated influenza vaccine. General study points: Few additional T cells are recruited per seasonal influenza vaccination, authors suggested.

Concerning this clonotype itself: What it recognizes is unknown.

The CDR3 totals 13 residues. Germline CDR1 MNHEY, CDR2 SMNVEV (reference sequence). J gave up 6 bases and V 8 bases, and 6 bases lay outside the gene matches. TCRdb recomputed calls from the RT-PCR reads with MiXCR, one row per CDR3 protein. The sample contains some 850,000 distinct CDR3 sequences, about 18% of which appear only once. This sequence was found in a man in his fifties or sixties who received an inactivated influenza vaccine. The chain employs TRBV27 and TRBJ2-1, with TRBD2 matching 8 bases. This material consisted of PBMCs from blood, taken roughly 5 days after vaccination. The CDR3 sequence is CASAMTSANEQFF. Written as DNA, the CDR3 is TGTGCCAGCGCGATGACTAGCGCCAATGAGCAGTTCTTC.